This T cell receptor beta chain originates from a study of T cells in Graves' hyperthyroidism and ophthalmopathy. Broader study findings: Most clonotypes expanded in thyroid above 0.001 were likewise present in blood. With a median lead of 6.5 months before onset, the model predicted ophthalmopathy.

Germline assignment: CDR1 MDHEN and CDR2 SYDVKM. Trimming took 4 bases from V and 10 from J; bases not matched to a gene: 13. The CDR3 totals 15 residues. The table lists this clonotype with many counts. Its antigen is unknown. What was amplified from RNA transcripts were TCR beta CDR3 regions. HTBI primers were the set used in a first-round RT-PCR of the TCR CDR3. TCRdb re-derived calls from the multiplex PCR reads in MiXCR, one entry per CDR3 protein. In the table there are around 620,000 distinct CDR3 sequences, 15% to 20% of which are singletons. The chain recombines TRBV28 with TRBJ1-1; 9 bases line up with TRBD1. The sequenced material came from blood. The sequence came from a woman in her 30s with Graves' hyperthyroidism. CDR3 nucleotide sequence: TGTGCCAGCAGTTCTCTGGGACAGGGAGGCGCAGGAGCTTTCTTT. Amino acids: CASSSLGQGGAGAFF.